These 22 T cell receptor beta chains came from one sample sequenced in a study of blood T cell repertoires in COVID-19. Clones were sequenced by immunoSEQ multiplex PCR, and TCRdb holds only the in-frame ones, with some missing. The table shows some 390,000 clones, with 80% to 90% occurring only once. The sequencing input was peripheral blood. All receptors derive from a woman in her sixties with COVID-19, enrolled during active disease.

The CDR3 loop is CASSYEVYETQYF. The CDR3 region has the DNA TGTGCCAGCAGTTACGAGGTTTACGAGACCCAGTACTTC. The V gene is TRBV6-2 or TRBV6-3, the J gene TRBJ2-5; D call uncertain. Germline V gene lookup returns CDR1 MNHEY and CDR2 SVGEGT. The V end was cut by 2 bases, the J end by 5 bases, with 9 bases between. This CDR3 comprises 13 residues.

The V call is TRBV30, the J call TRBJ1-2, with 7 bases fitting TRBD1. The CDR3 has 17 residues. Looked up from germline, CDR1 is GTSNPN and CDR2 is SVGIG (reference sequence). V was pared by 2 bases and J by 4 bases, with 16 bases of the junction left unmatched. CDR3 sequence (DNA): TGTGCCTGGAGTCCCCTTGGGACAGCTGGAGCCGGCTATGGCTACACCTTC. Encoded protein: CAWSPLGTAGAGYGYTF.

The chain employs TRBV19 and TRBJ1-1; TRBD1 matches at 7 bases. The CDR3 extends over 15 amino acids. The germline V gene encodes CDR1 LNHDA and CDR2 SQIVND (reference sequence). With 3 bases clipped from V and 2 bases from J, the junction kept 6 bases outside the gene matches. The CDR3 coding sequence is TGTGCCAGTAGTATTAAAAGGGGGCTTAACACTGAAGCTTTCTTT. This codes for CASSIKRGLNTEAFF.

CDR3: CASSLGFGSENEQFF. The CDR3 DNA sequence: TGCGCCAGCAGCTTGGGTTTCGGGTCAGAAAATGAGCAGTTCTTC. This chain connects TRBV5-1 to TRBJ2-1; the D is unclear. Germline loops: CDR1 SGHRS, CDR2 YFSETQ. The CDR3 length is 15 residues. V was clipped by 0 bases and J by 7 bases, with 14 bases between them.

The rearrangement joins TRBV5-1 to TRBJ2-7, with a tentative D call TRBD2 (5 bases). In germline, CDR1 is SGHRS, CDR2 YFSETQ. V lost 5 bases to trimming and J lost 2 bases, with 17 bases between them. This CDR3 is built from 15 residues. The CDR3 DNA is TGCGCCAGCAGTCCCGACTCGAGAGGGACCTACGAGCAGTACTTC. Translation: CASSPDSRGTYEQYF.

The chain uses TRBV24-1 and TRBJ1-4; 7 bases are a match to TRBD1. J was trimmed by 6 bases and V by 1 base; bases with no gene match: 1. CDR3 size: 14 residues. The germline V gene encodes CDR1 KGHDR and CDR2 SFDVKD. CDR3 sequence reads: CATSDLGTDEKLFF. In DNA form, the CDR3 reads TGTGCCACCAGTGATTTAGGGACAGATGAAAAACTGTTTTTT.

The chain joins TRBV11-2 to TRBJ2-5, with 7 bases matching TRBD1. This CDR3 has 13 amino acids. The germline CDR1 and CDR2 sequences are SGHAT and FQNNGV. V dropped 5 bases and J dropped 4; count of bases not matched to a gene: 4. CDR3 nucleotide sequence: TGTGCCAGCAGCCCCGACAGGGTAGAGACCCAGTACTTC. Residues: CASSPDRVETQYF.

As regards this clone: At one boundary the junction diverges from the germline segment, which might be a read error. The V call is TRBV7-7, the J call TRBJ2-7, with 8 bases matching TRBD2. CDR3 length: 12 residues. CDR1 SSHAT and CDR2 FNYEAQ come from the germline V gene (reference sequence). The CDR3 here is CASSPRGGEQYF. CDR3 nucleotide sequence: TGTGCTAGCAGCCCCCGGGGGGGCGAGCAGTACTTC.

The chain is built from TRBV5-1 and TRBJ2-1; 9 bases fit TRBD2. Trimming took 1 base from V and 10 from J; bases not matched to a gene: 12. The CDR3 is made up of 16 amino acids. CDR1 and CDR2 from the germline V gene are SGHRS and YFSETQ. The CDR3 is CASSLSVAGEAEEQFF. CDR3 nucleotides: TGCGCCAGCAGCTTGAGCGTAGCGGGGGAAGCGGAGGAGCAGTTCTTC.

The V gene is TRBV14, the J gene TRBJ2-1; D perhaps matches TRBD1 (6 bases). The CDR3 spans 14 residues. Trimming shortened V by 0 bases and J by 11 bases, and 14 bases separated the two germline ends. The germline gives CDR1 SGHDN, CDR2 FVKESK. In DNA, the CDR3 is TGTGCCAGCAGCCAAGACCAGGGGCCGACAAAGCAGTTCTTC. Translating it yields CASSQDQGPTKQFF.

The chain combines TRBV5-8 with TRBJ1-1; 7 bases line up with TRBD1. Trimming took 4 bases from V and 5 from J; bases not matched to a gene: 5. The germline V gene has CDR1 SGHTS and CDR2 YDEGEE. The CDR3 extends over 13 amino acids. CDR3 sequence reads: CASSLQGWTEAFF. The CDR3, as DNA: TGTGCCAGCAGCCTACAGGGGTGGACTGAAGCTTTCTTT.

The rearrangement uses TRBV28 and TRBJ1-1, with 8 bases lining up with TRBD1. This CDR3 has 16 amino acids. Germline CDR1 is MDHEN and CDR2 is SYDVKM. The trim removed 5 bases at V and 11 bases at J, leaving 19 bases unmatched. This CDR3 is CASSPPPRGLKLLAFF. In DNA form, the CDR3 reads TGTGCCAGCAGTCCCCCCCCCAGGGGGCTCAAATTATTGGCTTTCTTT. The variable domain in full, completed from reference TRBV28 and TRBJ1-1, reads DVKVTQSSRYLVKRTGEKVFLECVQDMDHENMFWYRQDPGLGLRLIYFSYDVKMKEKGDIPEGYSVSREKKERFSLILESASTNQTSMYLCASSPPPRGLKLLAFFGQGTRLTVV.

The J gene is TRBJ2-1, the V gene TRBV19, with 13 positions matching TRBD2. With 3 bases clipped from V and 6 bases from J, the junction kept 5 bases outside the gene matches. There are 16 residues in the CDR3. Germline loops: CDR1 LNHDA, CDR2 SQIVND (reference sequence). CDR3 nucleotide sequence: TGTGCCAGTAGTATGGGAAGACTAGCGGGGGGCAATGAGCAGTTCTTC. Its protein product is CASSMGRLAGGNEQFF. The complete variable domain, with remaining parts taken from reference TRBV19 and TRBJ2-1, reads DGGITQSPKYLFRKEGQNVTLSCEQNLNHDAMYWYRQDPGQGLRLIYYSQIVNDFQKGDIAEGYSVSREKKESFPLTVTSAQKNPTAFYLCASSMGRLAGGNEQFFGPGTRLTVL.

V gene TRBV6-5 combines with J gene TRBJ2-5; D perhaps matches TRBD2 (5 bases). Germline V CDR1 and CDR2: MNHEY, SVGAGI. V lost 6 bases to trimming and J lost 1 base, with 12 bases between them. This CDR3 has 14 residues. The CDR3 nucleotides read TGTGCCAGCAGCCAGAGGGCTAGCCAAGAGACCCAGTACTTC. This codes for CASSQRASQETQYF.

The chain is built from TRBV9 and TRBJ1-5; no firm D call. The germline V gene encodes CDR1 SGDLS and CDR2 YYNGEE. The CDR3 loop spans 13 amino acids. V lost 2 bases and J 6 bases, leaving 9 bases between the germline ends. This chain's CDR3 is CASSVSPFQPQHF. The DNA of the CDR3 is TGTGCCAGCAGCGTTTCCCCCTTTCAGCCCCAGCATTTT.

The V gene is TRBV18, the J gene TRBJ1-4, with TRBD1 matching 10 bases. Looked up from germline, CDR1 is KGHSH and CDR2 is LQKENI. CDR3 size: 15 residues. V shed 3 bases, J shed 10 bases, and the junction held 8 bases outside the gene matches. CDR3 sequence: CASSPSGTGVGKLFF. The CDR3 DNA reads as TGTGCCAGCTCACCCTCCGGGACAGGGGTAGGAAAACTGTTTTTT.

The chain combines TRBV5-1 with TRBJ1-6; 7 bases are shared with TRBD1. CDR1 is SGHRS and CDR2 is YFSETQ in the germline V gene. The CDR3 is made up of 15 amino acids. The V segment lost 0 bases and the J segment 6 bases; nucleotides outside the gene matches: 3. The CDR3 region is CASSLVGQFNSPLHF. The CDR3 nucleotides read TGCGCCAGCAGCTTGGTGGGACAGTTTAATTCACCCCTCCACTTT.

The chain combines TRBV24-1 with TRBJ2-2; 9 bases line up with TRBD1. CDR3 length: 16 residues. V shed 4 bases and J 7 bases; nucleotides not matched to a gene: 9. The germline CDR1 and CDR2 sequences are KGHDR and SFDVKD. In DNA form, the CDR3 reads TGTGCCACCAGTGACCCGGGACAGGGTAATGACGGGGAGCTGTTTTTT. Translation gives CATSDPGQGNDGELFF.

The chain recombines TRBV4-1 with TRBJ1-4, with 9 bases lining up with TRBD1. Per the germline V gene, CDR1 is MGHRA and CDR2 is YSYEKL. There are 16 residues in the CDR3. V was clipped by 1 base and J by 0 bases; unmatched bases: 0. The CDR3 sequence is CASSQGQGATNEKLFF. DNA of the CDR3: TGCGCCAGCAGCCAAGGACAGGGGGCAACTAATGAAAAACTGTTTTTT.

This chain links TRBV7-9 with TRBJ1-1; 8 bases map to TRBD1. Germline V gene data show CDR1 as SEHNR and CDR2 as FQNEAQ (reference sequence). The V segment lost 6 bases and the J segment 0 bases; nucleotides outside the gene matches: 9. CDR3 length equals 16 residues. The CDR3 bases are TGTGCCAGCAGTTCTAGACAGGGGAATCTGAACACTGAAGCTTTCTTT. Residues: CASSSRQGNLNTEAFF.

The chain carries TRBV7-2 and TRBJ2-3; TRBD2 matches 9 bases. The CDR3 contains 15 residues. Germline trimming cut 5 bases from V and 6 bases from J; bases unmatched to any gene: 9. Germline CDR1 is SGHTA and CDR2 is FQGNSA. CDR3 DNA sequence: TGTGCCAGCAGCAACCGGCTAGCGGGGCGGGATACGCAGTATTTT. This gives the protein CASSNRLAGRDTQYF.

The rearrangement uses TRBV6-4 and TRBJ1-2, with D possibly matching TRBD1 (6 bases). CDR1 is MRHNA and CDR2 is SNTAGT in the germline V gene. Trimming shortened V by 2 bases and J by 8 bases, and 15 bases separated the two germline ends. CDR3 length: 14 residues. The CDR3 bases are TGTGCCAGCAGTGACCCCCGCTGGGGGCCCGGCTACACCTTC. This encodes CASSDPRWGPGYTF.